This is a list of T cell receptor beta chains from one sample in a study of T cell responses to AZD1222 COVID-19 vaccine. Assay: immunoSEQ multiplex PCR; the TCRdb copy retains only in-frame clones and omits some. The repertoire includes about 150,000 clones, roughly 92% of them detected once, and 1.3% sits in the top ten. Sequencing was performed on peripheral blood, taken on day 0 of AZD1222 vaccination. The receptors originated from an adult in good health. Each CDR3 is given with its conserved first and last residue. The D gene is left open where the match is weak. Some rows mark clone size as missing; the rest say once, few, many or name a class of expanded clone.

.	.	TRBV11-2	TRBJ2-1	TGTGCCAGCAGCTCTCCCCTCTACAATGAGCAGTTCTTC	CASSSPLYNEQFF
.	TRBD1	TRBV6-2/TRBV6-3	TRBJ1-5	TGTGCCAGCAGTTACGGGGACAGGAATCAGCCCCAGCATTTT	CASSYGDRNQPQHF
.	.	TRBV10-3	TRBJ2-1	TGTGCCATCAATAAGGACCCCCCCGGCTACAATGAGCAGTTCTTC	CAINKDPPGYNEQFF
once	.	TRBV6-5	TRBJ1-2	TGTGCCAGCACCAGAGGGGACGTATTCTATGGCTACACCTTC	CASTRGDVFYGYTF
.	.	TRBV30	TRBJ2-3	TGTGCCTGGGTAAACGGGGCGACAGATACGCAGTATTTT	CAWVNGATDTQYF
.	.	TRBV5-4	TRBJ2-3	TGTGCCAGCAGCTTGGCCCTCGACAGAAGCACAGATACGCAGTATTTT	CASSLALDRSTDTQYF
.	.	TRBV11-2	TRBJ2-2	TGTGCCAGCAGCTTACAAGGGCCCACCGGGGAGCTGTTTTTT	CASSLQGPTGELFF
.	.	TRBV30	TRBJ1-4	TGTGCCTGGAGTATCTTGGGGGCTTATGAAAAACTGTTTTTT	CAWSILGAYEKLFF
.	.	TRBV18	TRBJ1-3	TGTGCCAGCTCACCGCTGCAGGGGAACACCATATATTTT	CASSPLQGNTIYF
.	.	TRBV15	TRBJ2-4	TGTGCCACCAGCAACCGGGCGGAGGGCAACATTCAGTACTTC	CATSNRAEGNIQYF
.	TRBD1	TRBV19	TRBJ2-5	TGTGCCAGTAGTACGGGATTGACAGGGTTAGAGACCCAGTACTTC	CASSTGLTGLETQYF
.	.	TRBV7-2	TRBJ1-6	TGTGCCAGCAGCTTACCTATCGGCAGGGTCCTCCACTTT	CASSLPIGRVLHF
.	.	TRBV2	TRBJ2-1	TGTGCCAGCAGTCTACAAAGTGAGCAGTTCTTC	CASSLQSEQFF
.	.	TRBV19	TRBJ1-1	TGTGCCAGTAGTATGTTCGGGGCAGGACACATGAACACTGAAGCTTTCTTT	CASSMFGAGHMNTEAFF
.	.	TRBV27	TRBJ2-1	TGTGCCAGCAGTTTCACGACAGGCAATGAGCAGTTCTTC	CASSFTTGNEQFF
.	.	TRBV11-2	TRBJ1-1	TGTGCCAGCAGTCCTAATACTGAAGCTTTCTTT	CASSPNTEAFF
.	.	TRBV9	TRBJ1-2	TGTGCCAGCAGCGTAGGATCCGGGACACATGGCTACACCTTC	CASSVGSGTHGYTF
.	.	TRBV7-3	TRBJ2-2	TGTGCCAGCTCCCCGACGAACACCGGGGAGCTGTTTTTT	CASSPTNTGELFF
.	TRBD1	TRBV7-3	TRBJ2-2	TGTGCCAGCAGCCCTCAAATAGGGGGCGTTGACACCGGGGAGCTGTTTTTT	CASSPQIGGVDTGELFF
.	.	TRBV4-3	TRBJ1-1	TGCGCCAGCAGCCAAGACTTGAACACTGAAGCTTTCTTT	CASSQDLNTEAFF
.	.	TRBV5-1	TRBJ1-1	TGCGCCAGCAGGAAGGGGATAGACACTGAAGCTTTCTTT	CASRKGIDTEAFF
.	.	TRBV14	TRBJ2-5	TGTGCCAGCAGCCAAGTCGGGTTGGAGGAGACCCAGTACTTC	CASSQVGLEETQYF